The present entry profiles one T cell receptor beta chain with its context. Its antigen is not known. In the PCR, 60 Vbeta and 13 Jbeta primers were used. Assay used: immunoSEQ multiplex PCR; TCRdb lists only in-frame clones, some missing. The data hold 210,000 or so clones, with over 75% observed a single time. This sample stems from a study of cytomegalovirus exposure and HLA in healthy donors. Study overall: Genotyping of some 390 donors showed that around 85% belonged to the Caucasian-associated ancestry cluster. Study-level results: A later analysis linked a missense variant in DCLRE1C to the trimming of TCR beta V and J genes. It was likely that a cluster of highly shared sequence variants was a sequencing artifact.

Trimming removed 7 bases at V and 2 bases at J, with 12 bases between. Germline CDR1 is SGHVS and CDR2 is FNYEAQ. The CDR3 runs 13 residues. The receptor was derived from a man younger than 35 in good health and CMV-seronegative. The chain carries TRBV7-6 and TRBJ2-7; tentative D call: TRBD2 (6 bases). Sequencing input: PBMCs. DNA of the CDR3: TGTGCCAGCACTGCGGGGCCCGCCTACGAGCAGTACTTC. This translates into CASTAGPAYEQYF.